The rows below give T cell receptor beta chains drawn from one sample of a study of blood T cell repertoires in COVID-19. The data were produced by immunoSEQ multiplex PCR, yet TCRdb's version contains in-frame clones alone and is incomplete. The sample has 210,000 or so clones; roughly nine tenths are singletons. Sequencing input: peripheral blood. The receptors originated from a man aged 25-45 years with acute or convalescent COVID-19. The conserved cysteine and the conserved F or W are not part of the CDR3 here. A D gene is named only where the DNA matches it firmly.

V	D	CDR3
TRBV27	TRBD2	ASSPRMGGRLNTDTQY
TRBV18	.	ASSPYRGERRANYGYT
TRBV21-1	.	ASSHGTDNEKLF
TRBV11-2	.	ASSSGNYNEQF
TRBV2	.	ASSVIGGGEKLF
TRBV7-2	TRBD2	ASSFLAGSSTDTQY
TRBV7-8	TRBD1	ASSPGTERSEPRFKNATNEKLF
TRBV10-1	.	ASSETGFLGTDTQY
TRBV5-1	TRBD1	ASSFGDRGPNSPLH
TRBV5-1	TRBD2	ASSSVPTGVIAGGNSYEQY
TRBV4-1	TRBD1	ASSQNPGQGKYSNQPQH
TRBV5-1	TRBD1	ASSLLVGTGNTGELF
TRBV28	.	ASRYRERRAKLF
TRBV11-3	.	ASSLWLIQF
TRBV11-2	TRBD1	ASRTGGSNTGELF
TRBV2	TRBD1	AIPPLDRGRTGELF
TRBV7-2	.	ASSYSGNTGELF
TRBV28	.	ASSPGLPISNTEAF
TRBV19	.	ATRGGITYEQY
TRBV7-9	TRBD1	ASSLGDRVTDTQY
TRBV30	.	AWSYISGNTIY